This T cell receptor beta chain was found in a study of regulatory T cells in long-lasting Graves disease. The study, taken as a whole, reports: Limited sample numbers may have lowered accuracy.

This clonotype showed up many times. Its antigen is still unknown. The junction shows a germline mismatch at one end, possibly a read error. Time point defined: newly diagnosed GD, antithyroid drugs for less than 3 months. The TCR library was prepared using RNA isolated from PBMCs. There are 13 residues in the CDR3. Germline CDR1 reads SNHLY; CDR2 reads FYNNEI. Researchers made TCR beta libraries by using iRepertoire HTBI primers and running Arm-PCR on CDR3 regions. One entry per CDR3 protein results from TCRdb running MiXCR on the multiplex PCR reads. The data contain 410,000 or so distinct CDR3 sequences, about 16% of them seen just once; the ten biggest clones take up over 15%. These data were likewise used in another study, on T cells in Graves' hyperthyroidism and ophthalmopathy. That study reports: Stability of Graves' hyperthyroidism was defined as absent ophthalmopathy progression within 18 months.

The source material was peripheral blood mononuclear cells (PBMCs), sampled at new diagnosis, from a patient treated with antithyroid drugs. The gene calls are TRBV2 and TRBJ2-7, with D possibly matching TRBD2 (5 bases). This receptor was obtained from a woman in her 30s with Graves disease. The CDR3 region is CASTEAVSYEQYF. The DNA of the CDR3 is TGTGCCAGCACTGAAGCGGTCTCCTACGAGCAGTACTTC.